This TCR beta chain was sequenced in a study of blood T cell repertoires in COVID-19. Seattle's cohort entered during active infection and was followed longitudinally. Germline CDR1 and CDR2: MDHEN and SYDVKM. Between the trimmed V and J ends, which lost 4 bases and 0 bases, there was a span of 12 bases. This CDR3 has 15 residues. Methods used by the authors: Amplifying reference gene primers gave estimates of nucleated cell counts. Clones were read by immunoSEQ multiplex PCR, and TCRdb kept only the in-frame ones, dropping some. The D gene and trimming were derived from the DNA, and the V and J assignments and clone size from that table. Counted here are around 220,000 clones, around 86% occurring once; the ten biggest clones make up 8% to 10%.

The sequence derives from a woman over 75 with COVID-19, enrolled during active disease. The chain is built from TRBV28 and TRBJ1-2; the D gene is possibly TRBD1 (6 bases). The sample was peripheral blood. DNA for the CDR3: TGTGCCAGCAGTTCCCAGGGGCTAGCTAACTATGGCTACACCTTC. This translates into CASSSQGLANYGYTF.